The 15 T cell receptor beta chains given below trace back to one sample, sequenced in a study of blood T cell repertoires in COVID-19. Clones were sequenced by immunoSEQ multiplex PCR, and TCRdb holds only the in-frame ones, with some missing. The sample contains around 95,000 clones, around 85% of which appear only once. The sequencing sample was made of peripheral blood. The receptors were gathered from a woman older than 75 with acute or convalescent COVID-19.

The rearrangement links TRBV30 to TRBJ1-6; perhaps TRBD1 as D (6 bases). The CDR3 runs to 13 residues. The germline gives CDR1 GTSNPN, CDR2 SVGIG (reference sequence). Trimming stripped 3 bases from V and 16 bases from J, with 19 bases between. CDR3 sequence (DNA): TGTGCCTGGAGGGGACTATTCTACAGGGTTCTCCACTTT. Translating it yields CAWRGLFYRVLHF.

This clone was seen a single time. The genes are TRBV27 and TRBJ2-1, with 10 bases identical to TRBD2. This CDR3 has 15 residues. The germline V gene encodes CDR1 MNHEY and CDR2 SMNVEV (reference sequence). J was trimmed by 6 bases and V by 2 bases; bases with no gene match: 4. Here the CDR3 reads CASSLTSGEINEQFF. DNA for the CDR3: TGTGCCAGCAGTTTAACTAGCGGGGAAATCAATGAGCAGTTCTTC.

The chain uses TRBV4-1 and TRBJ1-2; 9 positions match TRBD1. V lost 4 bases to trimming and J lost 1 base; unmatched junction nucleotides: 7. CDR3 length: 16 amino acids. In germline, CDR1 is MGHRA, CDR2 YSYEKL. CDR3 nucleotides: TGCGCCAGCAGCCGGCTGCCGACAGGGGGTAACTATGGCTACACCTTC. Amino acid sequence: CASSRLPTGGNYGYTF.

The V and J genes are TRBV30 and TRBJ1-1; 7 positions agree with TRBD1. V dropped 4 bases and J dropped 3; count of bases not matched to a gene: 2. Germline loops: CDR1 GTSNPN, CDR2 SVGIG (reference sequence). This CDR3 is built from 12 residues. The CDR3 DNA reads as TGTGCCTGGACAGGACAGGACACTGAAGCTTTCTTT. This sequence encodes CAWTGQDTEAFF.

CDR3 sequence (DNA): TGTGCCAGCAGCCAAAGGGGTGTGGGTACTGAAGCTTTCTTT. It yields the protein CASSQRGVGTEAFF. The chain recombines TRBV4-2 with TRBJ1-1; a weak D match, TRBD1 (5 bases). The CDR3 extends over 14 amino acids. Germline values: CDR1 LGHNA, CDR2 YNFKEQ. V lost 2 bases to trimming and J lost 5 bases, with 12 bases between them.

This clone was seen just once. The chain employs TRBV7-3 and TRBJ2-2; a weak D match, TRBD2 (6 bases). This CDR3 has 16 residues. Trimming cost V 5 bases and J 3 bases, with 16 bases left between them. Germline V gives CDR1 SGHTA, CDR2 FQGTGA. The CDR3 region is CASSDPGGPHTGELFF. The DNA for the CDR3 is TGTGCCAGCAGCGACCCAGGAGGGCCGCACACCGGGGAGCTGTTTTTT.

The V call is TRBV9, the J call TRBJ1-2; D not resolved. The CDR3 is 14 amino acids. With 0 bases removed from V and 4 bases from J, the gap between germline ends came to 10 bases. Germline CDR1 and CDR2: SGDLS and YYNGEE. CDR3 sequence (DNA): TGTGCCAGCAGCGTAGGCACGGTGCCCTATGGCTACACCTTC. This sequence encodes CASSVGTVPYGYTF. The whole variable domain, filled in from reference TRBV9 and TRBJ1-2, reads DSGVTQTPKHLITATGQRVTLRCSPRSGDLSVYWYQQSLDQGLQFLIQYYNGEERAKGNILERFSAQQFPDLHSELNLSSLELGDSALYFCASSVGTVPYGYTFGSGTRLTVV.

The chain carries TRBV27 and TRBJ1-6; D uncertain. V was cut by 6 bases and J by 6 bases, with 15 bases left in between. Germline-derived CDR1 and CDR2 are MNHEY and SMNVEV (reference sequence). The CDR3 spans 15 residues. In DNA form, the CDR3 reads TGTGCCAGCAGCGCCCTGGCAGTCATTAATTCACCCCTCCACTTT. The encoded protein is CASSALAVINSPLHF.

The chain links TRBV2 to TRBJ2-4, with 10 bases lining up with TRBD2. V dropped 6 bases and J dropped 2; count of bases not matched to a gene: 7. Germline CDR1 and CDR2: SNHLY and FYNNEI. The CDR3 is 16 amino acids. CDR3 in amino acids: CASRDSSGSPKNIQYF. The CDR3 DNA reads TGTGCCAGCAGGGATTCTAGCGGGAGTCCCAAAAACATTCAGTACTTC.

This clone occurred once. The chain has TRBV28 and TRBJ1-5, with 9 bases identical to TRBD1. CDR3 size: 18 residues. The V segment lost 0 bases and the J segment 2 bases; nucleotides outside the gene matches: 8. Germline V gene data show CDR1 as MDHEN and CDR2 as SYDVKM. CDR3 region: CASSLCGPGQGCNQPQHF. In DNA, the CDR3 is TGTGCCAGCAGTTTATGTGGACCGGGACAGGGCTGCAATCAGCCCCAGCATTTT. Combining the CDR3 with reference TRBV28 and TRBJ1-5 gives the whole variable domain DVKVTQSSRYLVKRTGEKVFLECVQDMDHENMFWYRQDPGLGLRLIYFSYDVKMKEKGDIPEGYSVSREKKERFSLILESASTNQTSMYLCASSLCGPGQGCNQPQHFGDGTRLSIL.

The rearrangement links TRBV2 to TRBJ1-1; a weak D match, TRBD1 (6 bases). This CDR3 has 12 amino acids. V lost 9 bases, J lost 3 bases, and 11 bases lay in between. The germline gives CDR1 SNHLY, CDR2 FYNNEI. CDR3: CASQQGYTEAFF. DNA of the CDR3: TGTGCCAGTCAACAGGGCTACACTGAAGCTTTCTTT. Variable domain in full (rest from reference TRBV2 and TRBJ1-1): EPEVTQTPSHQVTQMGQEVILRCVPISNHLYFYWYRQILGQKVEFLVSFYNNEISEKSEIFDDQFSVERPDGSNFTLKIRSTKLEDSAMYFCASQQGYTEAFFGQGTRLTVV.

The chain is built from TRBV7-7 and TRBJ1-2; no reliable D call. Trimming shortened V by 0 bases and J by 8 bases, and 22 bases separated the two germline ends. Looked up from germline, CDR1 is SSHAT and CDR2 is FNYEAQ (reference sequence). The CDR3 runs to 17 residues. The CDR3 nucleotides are TGTGCCAGCAGCTTAGCGCGGCCCGGCAGACGGTTTTACGGCTACACCTTC. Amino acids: CASSLARPGRRFYGYTF.

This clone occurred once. CDR3 amino acids: CASSRDRPNTEAFF. The CDR3 DNA follows: TGTGCCAGCAGTAGGGACAGGCCGAACACTGAAGCTTTCTTT. The rearrangement uses TRBV6-5 and TRBJ1-1, with TRBD1 matching over 8 bases. V shed 5 bases, J shed 1 base, and the junction held 3 bases outside the gene matches. The CDR3 consists of 14 residues. In germline, CDR1 is MNHEY, CDR2 SVGAGI.

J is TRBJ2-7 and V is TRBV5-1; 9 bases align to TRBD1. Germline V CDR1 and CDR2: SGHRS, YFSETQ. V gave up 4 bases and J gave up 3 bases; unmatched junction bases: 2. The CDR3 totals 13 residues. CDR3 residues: CASSRTGDYEQYF. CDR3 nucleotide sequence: TGCGCCAGCAGCAGGACAGGGGACTACGAGCAGTACTTC.

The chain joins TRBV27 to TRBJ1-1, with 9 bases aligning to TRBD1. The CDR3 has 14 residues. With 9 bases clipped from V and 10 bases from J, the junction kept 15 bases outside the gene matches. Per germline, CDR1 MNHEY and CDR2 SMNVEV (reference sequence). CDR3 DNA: TGTGCCAGTCGAACAGGGGGCAGGTTCACTAGAGCTTTCTTT. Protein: CASRTGGRFTRAFF.